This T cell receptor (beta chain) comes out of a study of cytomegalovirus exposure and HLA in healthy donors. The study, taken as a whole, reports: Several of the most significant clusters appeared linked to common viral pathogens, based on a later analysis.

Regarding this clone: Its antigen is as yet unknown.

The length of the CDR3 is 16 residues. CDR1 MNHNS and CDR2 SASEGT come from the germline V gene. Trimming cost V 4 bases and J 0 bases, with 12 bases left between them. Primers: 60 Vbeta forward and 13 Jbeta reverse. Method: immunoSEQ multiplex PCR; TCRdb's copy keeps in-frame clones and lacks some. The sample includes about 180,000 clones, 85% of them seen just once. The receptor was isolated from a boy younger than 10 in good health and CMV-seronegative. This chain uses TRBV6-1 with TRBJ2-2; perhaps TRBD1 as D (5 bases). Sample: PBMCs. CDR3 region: CASSVYRTPNTGELFF. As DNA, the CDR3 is TGTGCCAGCAGTGTTTATAGGACACCGAACACCGGGGAGCTGTTTTTT.